This TCR beta chain was observed in a study of beta chain features in type 1 diabetes. Study results and limitations: The study found moderately but significantly shorter TCRB CDR3s in all four CD4+ subsets of Type 1 diabetes patients.

The isolated RNA, all of it, was reverse transcribed, so expressed TCRB transcripts were what got sequenced. TCRdb's table, derived via immunoSEQ multiplex PCR, lists solely in-frame clones and lacks some. Altogether about 330,000 clones are present, 8% to 13% being singletons, with the ten largest covering 0.015%. About this clone itself: Its cognate antigen is unknown.

Central memory, naive, regulatory and stem cell-like memory CD4+ cells were sorted by CD45RO/CCR7/CD25/CD127/CD95/CD27. J was trimmed by 1 base and V by 1 base; bases with no gene match: 2. Looked up from germline, CDR1 is LNHDA and CDR2 is SQIVND (reference sequence). The CDR3 has 16 amino acids. Source material: naive CD4+ T cells from blood. The TCR originated in a woman aged 25-40 years in good health. V and J are TRBV19 and TRBJ1-5, with 9 bases lining up with TRBD1. This CDR3 is CASSIGGTGSNQPQHF. The CDR3 nucleotides are TGTGCCAGTAGTATAGGTGGGACAGGGAGCAATCAGCCCCAGCATTTT.